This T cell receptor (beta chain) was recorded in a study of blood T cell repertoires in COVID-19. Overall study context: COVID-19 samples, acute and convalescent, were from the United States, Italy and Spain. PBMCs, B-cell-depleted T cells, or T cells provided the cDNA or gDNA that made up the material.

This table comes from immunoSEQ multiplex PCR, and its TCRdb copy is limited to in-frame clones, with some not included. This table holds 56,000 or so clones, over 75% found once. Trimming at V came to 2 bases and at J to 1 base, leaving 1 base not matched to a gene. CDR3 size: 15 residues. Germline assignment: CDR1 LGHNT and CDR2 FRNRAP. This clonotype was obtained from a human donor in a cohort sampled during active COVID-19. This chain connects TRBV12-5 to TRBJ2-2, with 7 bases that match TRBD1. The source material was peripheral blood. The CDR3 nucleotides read TGTGCTAGTGGTTTGAGACAGGGGAACACCGGGGAGCTGTTTTTT. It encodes CASGLRQGNTGELFF.